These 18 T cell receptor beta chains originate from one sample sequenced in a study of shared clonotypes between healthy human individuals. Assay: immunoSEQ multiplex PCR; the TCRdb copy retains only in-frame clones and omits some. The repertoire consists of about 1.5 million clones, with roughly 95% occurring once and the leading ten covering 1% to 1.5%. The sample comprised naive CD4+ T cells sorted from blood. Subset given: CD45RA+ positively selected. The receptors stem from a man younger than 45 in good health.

This CDR3 reads CASSSGAGGSSDTQYF. CDR3 nucleotides: TGCGCCAGCAGCTCGGGAGCGGGAGGTTCATCAGATACGCAGTATTTT. This sequence joins TRBV5-1 and TRBJ2-3, with 9 positions matching TRBD2. The germline V gene encodes CDR1 SGHRS and CDR2 YFSETQ. The CDR3 totals 16 residues. V gave up 3 bases and J gave up 4 bases; unmatched junction bases: 9. Full variable domain (missing parts from reference TRBV5-1 and TRBJ2-3): KAGVTQTPRYLIKTRGQQVTLSCSPISGHRSVSWYQQTPGQGLQFLFEYFSETQRNKGNFPGRFSGRQFSNSRSEMNVSTLELGDSALYLCASSSGAGGSSDTQYFGPGTRLTVL.

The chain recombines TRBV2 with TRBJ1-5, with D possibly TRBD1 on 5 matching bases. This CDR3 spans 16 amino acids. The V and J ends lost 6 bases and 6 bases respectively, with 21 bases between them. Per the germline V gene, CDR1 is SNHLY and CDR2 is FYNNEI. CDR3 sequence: CASSEHAGLGRQPQHF. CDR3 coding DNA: TGTGCCAGCAGCGAACACGCGGGACTCGGACGTCAGCCCCAGCATTTT.

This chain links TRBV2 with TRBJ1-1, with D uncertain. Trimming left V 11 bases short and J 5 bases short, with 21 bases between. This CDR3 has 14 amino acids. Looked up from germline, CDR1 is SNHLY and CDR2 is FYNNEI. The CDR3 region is CAGVSAQSTTEAFF. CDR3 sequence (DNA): TGTGCCGGCGTTTCGGCGCAGTCGACGACTGAAGCTTTCTTT.

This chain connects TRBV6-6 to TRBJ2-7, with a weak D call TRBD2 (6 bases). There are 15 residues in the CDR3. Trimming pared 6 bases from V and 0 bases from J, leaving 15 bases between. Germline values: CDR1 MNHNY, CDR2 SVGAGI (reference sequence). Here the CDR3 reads CASSKTSLSSYEQYF. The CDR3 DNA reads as TGTGCCAGCAGCAAGACTAGTCTAAGCTCCTACGAGCAGTACTTC.

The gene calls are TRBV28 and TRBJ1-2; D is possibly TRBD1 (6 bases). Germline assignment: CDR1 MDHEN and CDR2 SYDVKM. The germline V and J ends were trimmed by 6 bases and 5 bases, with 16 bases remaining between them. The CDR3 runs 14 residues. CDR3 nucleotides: TGTGCCAGCAGCAGCGCCGGGACAAATTATGGCTACACCTTC. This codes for CASSSAGTNYGYTF.

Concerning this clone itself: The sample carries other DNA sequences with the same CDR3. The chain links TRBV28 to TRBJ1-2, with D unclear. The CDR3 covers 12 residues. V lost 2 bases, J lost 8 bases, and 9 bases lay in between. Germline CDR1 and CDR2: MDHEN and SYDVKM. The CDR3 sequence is CASSLTGKGYTF. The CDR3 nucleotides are TGTGCCAGCAGTTTAACCGGGAAGGGCTACACCTTC.

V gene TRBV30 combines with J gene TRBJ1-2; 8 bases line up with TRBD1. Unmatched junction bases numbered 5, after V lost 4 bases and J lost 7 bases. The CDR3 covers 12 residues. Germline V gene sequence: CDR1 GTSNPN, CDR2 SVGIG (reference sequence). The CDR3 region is CAWTGGPGGYTF. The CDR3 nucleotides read TGTGCCTGGACAGGGGGCCCTGGTGGCTACACCTTC.

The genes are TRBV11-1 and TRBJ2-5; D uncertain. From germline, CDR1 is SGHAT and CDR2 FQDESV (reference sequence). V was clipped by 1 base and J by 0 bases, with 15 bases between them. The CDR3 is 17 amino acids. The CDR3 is CASSLGSLRLNQETQYF. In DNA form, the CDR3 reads TGTGCCAGCAGCTTAGGTTCACTTCGGCTAAACCAAGAGACCCAGTACTTC.

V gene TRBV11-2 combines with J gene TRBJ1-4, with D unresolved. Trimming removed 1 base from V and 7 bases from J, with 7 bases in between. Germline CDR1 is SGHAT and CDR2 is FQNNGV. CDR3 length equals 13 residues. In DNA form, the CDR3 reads TGTGCCAGCAGCTTAGTCGGCAGTGAAAAACTGTTTTTT. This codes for CASSLVGSEKLFF. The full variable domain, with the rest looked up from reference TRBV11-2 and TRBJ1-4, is EAGVAQSPRYKIIEKRQSVAFWCNPISGHATLYWYQQILGQGPKLLIQFQNNGVVDDSQLPKDRFSAERLKGVDSTLKIQPAKLEDSAVYLCASSLVGSEKLFFGSGTQLSVL.

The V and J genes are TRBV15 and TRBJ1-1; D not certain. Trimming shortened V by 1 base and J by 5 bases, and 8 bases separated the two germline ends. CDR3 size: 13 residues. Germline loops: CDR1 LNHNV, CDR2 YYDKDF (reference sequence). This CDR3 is CATSRAKGTEAFF. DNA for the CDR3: TGTGCCACCAGCAGAGCGAAGGGTACTGAAGCTTTCTTT.

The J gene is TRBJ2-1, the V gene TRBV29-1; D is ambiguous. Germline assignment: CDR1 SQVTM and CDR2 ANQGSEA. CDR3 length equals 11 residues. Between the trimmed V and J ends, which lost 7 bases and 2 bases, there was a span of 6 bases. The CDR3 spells CSGATYNEQFF. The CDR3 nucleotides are TGCAGCGGGGCAACCTACAATGAGCAGTTCTTC.

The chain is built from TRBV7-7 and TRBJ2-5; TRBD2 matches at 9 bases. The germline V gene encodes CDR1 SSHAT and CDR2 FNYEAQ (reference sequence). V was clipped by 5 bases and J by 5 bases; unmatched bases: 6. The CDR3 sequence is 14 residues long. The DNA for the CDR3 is TGTGCCAGCAGCCCCGGACTAGCGCGGGAGACCCAGTACTTC. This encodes CASSPGLARETQYF.

The CDR3, as DNA: TGTGCCACCAGCACGCTGGAGACAGGGATTCGTTCCGAGCAGTACTTC. Translated, it gives CATSTLETGIRSEQYF. The chain is built from TRBV15 and TRBJ2-7, with 7 bases identical to TRBD1. Trimming took 4 bases from V and 6 from J; bases not matched to a gene: 15. The CDR3 is made up of 16 amino acids. Germline assignment: CDR1 LNHNV and CDR2 YYDKDF (reference sequence).

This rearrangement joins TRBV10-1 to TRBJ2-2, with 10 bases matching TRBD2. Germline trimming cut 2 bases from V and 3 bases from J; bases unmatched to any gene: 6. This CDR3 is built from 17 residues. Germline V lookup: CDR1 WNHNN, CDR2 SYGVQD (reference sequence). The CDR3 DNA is TGCGCCAGCAGTGAGCGCCTAGCGGGAGATCACACCGGGGAGCTGTTTTTT. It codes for CASSERLAGDHTGELFF.

CDR3 DNA sequence: TGTGCCAGCAGCGGCCGGGACAGTGATTCCTACGAGCAGTACTTC. Translation gives CASSGRDSDSYEQYF. The gene calls are TRBV11-1 and TRBJ2-7; 7 bases align to TRBD1. The V and J ends lost 5 bases and 1 base, in that order; junction bases with no gene match: 8. CDR3 length equals 15 residues. Germline V CDR1 and CDR2: SGHAT, FQDESV (reference sequence).

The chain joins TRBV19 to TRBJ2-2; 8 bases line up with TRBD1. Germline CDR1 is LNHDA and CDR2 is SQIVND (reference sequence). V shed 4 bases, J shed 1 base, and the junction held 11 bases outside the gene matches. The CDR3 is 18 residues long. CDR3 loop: CASSNYRGVVRNTGELFF. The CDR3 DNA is TGTGCCAGTAGTAATTACAGGGGGGTGGTCCGGAACACCGGGGAGCTGTTTTTT.

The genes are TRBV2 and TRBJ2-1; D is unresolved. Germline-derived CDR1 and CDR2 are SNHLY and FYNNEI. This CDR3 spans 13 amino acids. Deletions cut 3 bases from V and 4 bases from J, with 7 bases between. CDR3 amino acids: CASSDSQYNEQFF. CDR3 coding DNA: TGTGCCAGCAGTGACAGTCAGTACAATGAGCAGTTCTTC.

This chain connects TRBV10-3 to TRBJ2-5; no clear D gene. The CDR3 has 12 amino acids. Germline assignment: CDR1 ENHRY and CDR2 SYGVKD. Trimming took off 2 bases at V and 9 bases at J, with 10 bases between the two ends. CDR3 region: CAISEHPVAQYF. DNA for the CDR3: TGTGCCATCAGTGAGCACCCGGTGGCCCAGTACTTC.